The 27 T cell receptor beta chains reported below all come from one sample, sequenced in a study of cytomegalovirus exposure and HLA in healthy donors. It was with 60 Vbeta and 13 Jbeta primers that the PCR ran. The data were produced by immunoSEQ multiplex PCR, yet TCRdb's version contains in-frame clones alone and is incomplete. The sample lists about 160,000 clones; 85% were seen once. The source material was PBMCs. These receptors all stem from a boy aged 2 to 10 in good health and CMV-seronegative.

The gene calls are TRBV7-8 and TRBJ1-2, with 7 bases fitting TRBD1. The CDR3 covers 14 residues. V shed 3 bases, J shed 5 bases, and the junction held 6 bases outside the gene matches. The germline V gene encodes CDR1 SGHVS and CDR2 FQNEAQ. The CDR3 bases are TGTGCCAGCAGCTTGGCGCAGGGGGGATATGGCTACACCTTC. This codes for CASSLAQGGYGYTF.

The V gene is TRBV2, the J gene TRBJ2-1, with D possibly TRBD2 on 5 matching bases. The length of the CDR3 is 19 residues. V was trimmed by 2 bases and J by 6 bases, leaving 26 bases between them. The germline gives CDR1 SNHLY, CDR2 FYNNEI. The CDR3, as DNA: TGTGCCAGCAGTGAAACTTATATGGCCGCAGGTGGGGAGACCAATGAGCAGTTCTTC. This sequence encodes CASSETYMAAGGETNEQFF.

In its sample, this clone was seen a few times. The CDR3 loop reads CASSTPGQVRYGYTF. The CDR3, as DNA: TGTGCCAGTTCTACTCCGGGACAGGTGCGCTATGGCTACACCTTC. V is TRBV19 and J is TRBJ1-2, with TRBD1 matching 8 bases. Germline V gene sequence: CDR1 LNHDA, CDR2 SQIVND (reference sequence). This CDR3 has 15 residues. V trimming: 8 bases; J trimming: 4 bases; junction bases outside the gene matches: 12.

This clone was detected only a few times. V gene TRBV5-4 combines with J gene TRBJ1-1, with 7 bases lining up with TRBD1. Germline V gene lookup returns CDR1 SGHNT and CDR2 YYREEE (reference sequence). V was pared by 2 bases and J by 0 bases, with 10 bases of the junction left unmatched. This CDR3 comprises 17 residues. The CDR3 sequence is CASSLRRDSLMNTEAFF. The CDR3 DNA is TGTGCCAGCAGCTTACGCCGGGACAGCTTGATGAACACTGAAGCTTTCTTT.

The chain recombines TRBV28 with TRBJ1-2, with a weak D call TRBD1 (6 bases). Germline-derived CDR1 and CDR2 are MDHEN and SYDVKM. This CDR3 is built from 14 residues. V shed 2 bases and J shed 4 bases, with 11 bases lying between them. The CDR3 region has the DNA TGTGCCAGCAGTTTAACCGGGACACTCTATGGCTACACCTTC. Protein sequence: CASSLTGTLYGYTF.

The chain carries TRBV7-2 and TRBJ2-7; the match to TRBD2 covers 12 bases. CDR3 length: 15 amino acids. Germline CDR1 SGHTA, CDR2 FQGNSA. V trimming: 5 bases; J trimming: 5 bases; junction bases outside the gene matches: 7. CDR3 amino acids: CASSARTSGKDEQYF. The DNA for the CDR3 is TGTGCCAGCAGCGCCCGGACTAGCGGGAAGGACGAGCAGTACTTC.

The rearrangement joins TRBV7-9 to TRBJ2-3; the D gene is possibly TRBD1 (5 bases). The CDR3 spans 14 residues. Deletions cut 5 bases from V and 2 bases from J, with 11 bases between. Germline values: CDR1 SEHNR, CDR2 FQNEAQ (reference sequence). CDR3 residues: CASSPGYPTDTQYF. CDR3 DNA sequence: TGTGCCAGCAGCCCAGGGTATCCCACAGATACGCAGTATTTT.

The chain has TRBV5-6 and TRBJ2-1; 10 bases fit TRBD2. The germline V gene has CDR1 SGHDT and CDR2 YYEEEE. The CDR3 has 16 residues. Trimming at V came to 0 bases and at J to 4 bases, leaving 4 bases not matched to a gene. The CDR3 DNA follows: TGTGCCAGCAGCTTGGCTAGCGGGAGTGGGTACAATGAGCAGTTCTTC. This encodes CASSLASGSGYNEQFF.

In the case of this clone: This sample also contains other DNA sequences that code for the same CDR3. V and J are TRBV27 and TRBJ1-5; weak D call: TRBD1 (6 bases). Germline assignment: CDR1 MNHEY and CDR2 SMNVEV (reference sequence). V was shortened by 2 bases and J by 1 base, with 6 bases between the two germline ends. The length of the CDR3 is 14 residues. This CDR3 is CASSLQGSNQPQHF. The DNA of the CDR3 is TGTGCCAGCAGTTTACAGGGGAGCAATCAGCCCCAGCATTTT.

This clone has just a few counts. V usage is TRBV5-1 and J usage is TRBJ2-5; TRBD2 is a possible D gene (6 bases). CDR1 is SGHRS, CDR2 YFSETQ, per germline. V gave up 0 bases and J gave up 7 bases, with 10 bases separating them. The CDR3 runs 13 residues. CDR3: CASSLEVGGTQYF. The CDR3 region has the DNA TGCGCCAGCAGCTTGGAGGTGGGGGGGACCCAGTACTTC. Drawing the rest from reference TRBV5-1 and TRBJ2-5, the complete variable domain is KAGVTQTPRYLIKTRGQQVTLSCSPISGHRSVSWYQQTPGQGLQFLFEYFSETQRNKGNFPGRFSGRQFSNSRSEMNVSTLELGDSALYLCASSLEVGGTQYFGPGTRLLVL.

This chain joins TRBV5-4 and TRBJ2-3; 13 bases map to TRBD2. V shed 5 bases and J 0 bases; nucleotides not matched to a gene: 15. The CDR3 contains 20 residues. Looked up from germline, CDR1 is SGHNT and CDR2 is YYREEE (reference sequence). CDR3 sequence: CASSRGLAGALTTSTDTQYF. The CDR3 DNA reads as TGTGCCAGCAGTCGTGGACTAGCGGGGGCCCTAACGACCAGCACAGATACGCAGTATTTT. Looking up the rest from reference TRBV5-4 and TRBJ2-3 gives the full variable domain: ETGVTQSPTHLIKTRGQQVTLRCSSQSGHNTVSWYQQALGQGPQFIFQYYREEENGRGNFPPRFSGLQFPNYSSELNVNALELDDSALYLCASSRGLAGALTTSTDTQYFGPGTRLTVL.

This chain's CDR3 is CASSVGPTRQPQHF. The CDR3 region has the DNA TGTGCCAGCAGCGTGGGGCCGACCCGGCAGCCCCAGCATTTT. V usage is TRBV9 and J usage is TRBJ1-5; a possible D gene is TRBD1 (5 bases). CDR3 size: 14 residues. V was cut by 2 bases and J by 7 bases, with 13 bases left in between. Germline-derived CDR1 and CDR2 are SGDLS and YYNGEE.

The CDR3 protein is CASSSGQGNTEAFF. CDR3 DNA: TGTGCCAGCAGCTCCGGACAGGGTAACACTGAAGCTTTCTTT. V is TRBV5-5 and J is TRBJ1-1; TRBD1 matches at 8 bases. CDR1 and CDR2 (germline): SGHKS, YYEKEE (reference sequence). This CDR3 contains 14 residues. After removal of 3 bases from V and 2 bases from J, the junction contained 3 bases not matched to a gene.

The genes are TRBV7-9 and TRBJ2-3; unclear D gene. Germline V gives CDR1 SEHNR, CDR2 FQNEAQ (reference sequence). The CDR3 spans 11 residues. The V end lost 4 bases, the J end lost 6 bases, and 5 bases lay between the germline ends. The CDR3 here is CASSYSDTQYF. CDR3 coding DNA: TGTGCCAGCAGCTACTCGGATACGCAGTATTTT. The whole variable domain, remainder taken from reference TRBV7-9 and TRBJ2-3, is DTGVSQNPRHKITKRGQNVTFRCDPISEHNRLYWYRQTLGQGPEFLTYFQNEAQLEKSRLLSDRFSAERPKGSFSTLEIQRTEQGDSAMYLCASSYSDTQYFGPGTRLTVL.

The genes are TRBV15 and TRBJ1-1, with TRBD1 matching 9 bases. This CDR3 spans 13 amino acids. CDR1 LNHNV and CDR2 YYDKDF come from the germline V gene (reference sequence). Trimming cost V 4 bases and J 9 bases; bases outside gene matches: 6. CDR3 sequence (DNA): TGTGCCACCAGCACAGGCGGACAGGGGCAAGCTTTCTTT. Its protein product is CATSTGGQGQAFF.

The genes are TRBV7-9 and TRBJ2-1, with 9 bases matching TRBD2. CDR3 length: 15 amino acids. From germline, CDR1 is SEHNR and CDR2 FQNEAQ (reference sequence). Trimming cost V 3 bases and J 5 bases; bases outside gene matches: 5. For the CDR3, the DNA is TGTGCCAGCAGCTTTAGCGGGAGAAAGGACAATGAGCAGTTCTTC. The encoded protein is CASSFSGRKDNEQFF.

V and J are TRBV28 and TRBJ2-7; TRBD2 matches at 7 bases. V lost 4 bases and J lost 1; bases outside the gene matches: 7. Germline V gene data show CDR1 as MDHEN and CDR2 as SYDVKM. This CDR3 is 15 amino acids long. CDR3 DNA: TGTGCCAGCAGTTCCTTTTTCGGGGGGTCCTACGAGCAGTACGTC. Its protein product is CASSSFFGGSYEQYV.

This chain uses TRBV19 with TRBJ2-6; 7 nucleotides agree with TRBD1. The V gene end was trimmed by 9 bases and the J gene end by 0 bases; junction bases not matched to a gene: 5. The CDR3 consists of 15 residues. The V gene's germline CDR1 is LNHDA and CDR2 SQIVND (reference sequence). The chain's CDR3 is CASRDSPSGANVLTF. As DNA, the CDR3 is TGTGCCAGCCGGGACAGCCCCTCTGGGGCCAACGTCCTGACTTTC.

The J gene is TRBJ1-1, the V gene TRBV7-9; 10 nucleotides agree with TRBD1. Germline V gene sequence: CDR1 SEHNR, CDR2 FQNEAQ (reference sequence). The V segment lost 5 bases and the J segment 0 bases; nucleotides outside the gene matches: 15. The CDR3 is 19 residues long. This CDR3 reads CASSPTPGTGVDMNTEAFF. The CDR3, as DNA: TGTGCCAGCAGCCCCACCCCTGGGACAGGGGTTGACATGAACACTGAAGCTTTCTTT.

This chain joins TRBV6-1 and TRBJ1-2, with TRBD1 matching over 7 bases. J lost 3 bases, V lost 6 bases, and 10 bases had no gene match. Germline V lookup: CDR1 MNHNS, CDR2 SASEGT. The CDR3 has 15 amino acids. CDR3 coding DNA: TGTGCCAGCAGACCACCGGGACAGAAGGACTATGGCTACACCTTC. Its translation is CASRPPGQKDYGYTF.

The V and J genes are TRBV27 and TRBJ1-1; the match to TRBD1 covers 7 bases. The CDR3 contains 16 residues. Trimming removed 6 bases from V and 8 bases from J; junction bases left unmatched: 18. CDR1 is MNHEY, CDR2 SMNVEV, per germline (reference sequence). The CDR3 region has the DNA TGTGCCAGCAGCCCTAGGGGGCTTCTGTACACTGACGAAGCTTTCTTT. Amino acids: CASSPRGLLYTDEAFF.

The V call is TRBV4-1, the J call TRBJ1-3; D call uncertain. Germline CDR1 and CDR2: MGHRA and YSYEKL. The CDR3 is 16 amino acids. Deletions cut 1 base from V and 0 bases from J, with 10 bases between. The CDR3 is CASSQGNGISGNTIYF. The DNA of the CDR3 is TGCGCCAGCAGCCAAGGAAACGGGATCTCTGGAAACACCATATATTTT.

This rearrangement joins TRBV6-5 to TRBJ2-7, with a tentative D call TRBD2 (6 bases). The CDR3 has 13 residues. Deletions cut 6 bases from V and 7 bases from J, with 16 bases between. CDR1 is MNHEY and CDR2 is SVGAGI in the germline V gene. The CDR3 reads CASREAAEGEQYV. CDR3 sequence (DNA): TGTGCCAGCAGGGAAGCGGCGGAGGGAGAGCAGTACGTC.

V is TRBV28 and J is TRBJ2-1; 11 bases fit TRBD2. The V and J ends lost 3 bases and 9 bases, in that order; junction bases with no gene match: 7. CDR3 size: 15 residues. Germline V gene lookup returns CDR1 MDHEN and CDR2 SYDVKM. The CDR3 DNA is TGTGCCAGCAGTTTCCGTCTAGCGGGGGGTAGTGAGCAGTTCTTC. Translated, it gives CASSFRLAGGSEQFF. The complete variable domain, with remaining parts taken from reference TRBV28 and TRBJ2-1, reads DVKVTQSSRYLVKRTGEKVFLECVQDMDHENMFWYRQDPGLGLRLIYFSYDVKMKEKGDIPEGYSVSREKKERFSLILESASTNQTSMYLCASSFRLAGGSEQFFGPGTRLTVL.

This clone was seen a handful of times. The gene calls are TRBV4-2 and TRBJ2-5, with 8 bases identical to TRBD2. The junction had 7 bases not matched to a gene; V was cut back by 0 bases and J by 1 base. CDR1 and CDR2 (germline): LGHNA, YNFKEQ. There are 17 residues in the CDR3. Here the CDR3 reads CASSQEGGLALQETQYF. In DNA, the CDR3 is TGTGCCAGCAGCCAAGAGGGTGGACTAGCACTCCAAGAGACCCAGTACTTC.

This chain's CDR3 is CASRRDKLLSTDTQYF. CDR3 DNA: TGCGCCAGCAGACGGGACAAACTTCTTAGCACAGATACGCAGTATTTT. The rearrangement joins TRBV5-1 to TRBJ2-3; D possibly corresponds to TRBD1 (6 bases). The CDR3 sequence is 16 residues long. Trimming stripped 5 bases from V and 0 bases from J, with 16 bases between. Germline CDR1 SGHRS, CDR2 YFSETQ.

The CDR3 DNA reads as TGTGCCAGCAGCCGATACTTCCAGGGAGGGAGTGTGGCTTTCTTT. Amino acids: CASSRYFQGGSVAFF. V and J are TRBV14 and TRBJ1-1; TRBD1 might be the D (5 bases). V was pared by 4 bases and J by 11 bases, with 23 bases between. CDR3 length: 15 amino acids. From germline, CDR1 is SGHDN and CDR2 FVKESK.